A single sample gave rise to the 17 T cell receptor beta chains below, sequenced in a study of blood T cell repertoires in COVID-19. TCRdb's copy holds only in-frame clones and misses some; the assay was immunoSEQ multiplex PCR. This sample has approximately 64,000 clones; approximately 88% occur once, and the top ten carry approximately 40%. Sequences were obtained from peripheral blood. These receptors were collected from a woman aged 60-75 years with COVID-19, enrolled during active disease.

The CDR3 loop reads CASSYSVGQGLDEQYF. CDR3 bases: TGTGCCAGCAGTTACTCAGTCGGACAGGGACTGGACGAGCAGTACTTC. J is TRBJ2-7 and V is TRBV6-5; 8 bases are shared with TRBD1. This CDR3 region has 16 residues. J gave up 5 bases and V 0 bases, and 9 bases lay outside the gene matches. From germline, CDR1 is MNHEY and CDR2 SVGAGI.

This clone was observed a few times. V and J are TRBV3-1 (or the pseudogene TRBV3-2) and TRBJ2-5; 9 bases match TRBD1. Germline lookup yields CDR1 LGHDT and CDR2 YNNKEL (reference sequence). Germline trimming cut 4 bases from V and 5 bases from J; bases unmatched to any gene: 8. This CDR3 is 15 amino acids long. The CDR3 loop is CASSRPGTGMETQYF. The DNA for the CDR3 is TGTGCCAGCAGCCGACCCGGGACAGGGATGGAGACCCAGTACTTC.

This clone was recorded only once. Here the CDR3 reads CASSQLAGGTLSSYEQYF. DNA for the CDR3: TGCGCCAGCAGCCAACTAGCGGGGGGTACTTTGAGCTCCTACGAGCAGTACTTC. The gene calls are TRBV4-1 and TRBJ2-7; 11 bases fit TRBD2. The CDR3 totals 18 residues. Germline V gene lookup returns CDR1 MGHRA and CDR2 YSYEKL. With 2 bases clipped from V and 0 bases from J, the junction kept 9 bases outside the gene matches.

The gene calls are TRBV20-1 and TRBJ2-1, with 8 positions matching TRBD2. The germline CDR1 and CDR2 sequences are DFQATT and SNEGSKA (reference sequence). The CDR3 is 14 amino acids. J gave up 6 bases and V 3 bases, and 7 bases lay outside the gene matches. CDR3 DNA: TGCAGTGCTAGTTTGGCGGGAGGCTTCAATGAGCAGTTCTTC. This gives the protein CSASLAGGFNEQFF.

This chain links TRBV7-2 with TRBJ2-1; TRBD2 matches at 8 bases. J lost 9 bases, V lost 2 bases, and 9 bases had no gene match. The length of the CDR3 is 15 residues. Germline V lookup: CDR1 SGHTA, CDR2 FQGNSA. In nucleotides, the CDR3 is TGTGCCAGCAGCTTAAGCGCGAGGCGGGAGGTTGAGCAGTTCTTC. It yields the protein CASSLSARREVEQFF.

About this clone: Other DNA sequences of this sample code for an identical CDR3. The CDR3 sequence: CASRKGSGGQPQHF. The CDR3 region has the DNA TGTGCCAGCAGGAAAGGGAGCGGGGGTCAGCCCCAGCATTTT. V is TRBV2 and J is TRBJ1-5; tentatively, D is TRBD1 (5 bases). The CDR3 extends over 14 amino acids. Germline V gene data show CDR1 as SNHLY and CDR2 as FYNNEI. V was cut by 6 bases and J by 6 bases, with 15 bases left in between.

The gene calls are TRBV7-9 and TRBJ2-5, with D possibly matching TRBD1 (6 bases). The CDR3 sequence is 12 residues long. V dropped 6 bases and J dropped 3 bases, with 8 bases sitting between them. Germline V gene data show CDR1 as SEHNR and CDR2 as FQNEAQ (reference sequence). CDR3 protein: CASSRQEETQYF. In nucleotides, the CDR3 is TGTGCCAGCAGTCGACAGGAAGAGACCCAGTACTTC.

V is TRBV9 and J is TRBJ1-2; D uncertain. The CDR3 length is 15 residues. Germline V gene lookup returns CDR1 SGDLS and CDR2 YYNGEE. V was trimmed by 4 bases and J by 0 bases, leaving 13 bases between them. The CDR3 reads CASSPHSIANYGYTF. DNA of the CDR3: TGTGCCAGCAGCCCCCACAGCATAGCTAACTATGGCTACACCTTC. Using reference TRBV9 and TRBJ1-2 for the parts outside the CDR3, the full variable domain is DSGVTQTPKHLITATGQRVTLRCSPRSGDLSVYWYQQSLDQGLQFLIQYYNGEERAKGNILERFSAQQFPDLHSELNLSSLELGDSALYFCASSPHSIANYGYTFGSGTRLTVV.

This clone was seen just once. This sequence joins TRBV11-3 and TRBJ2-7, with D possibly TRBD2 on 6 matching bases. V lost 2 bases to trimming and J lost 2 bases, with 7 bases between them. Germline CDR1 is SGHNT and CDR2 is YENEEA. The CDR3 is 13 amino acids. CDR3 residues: CASSLSGAYEQYF. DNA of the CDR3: TGTGCCAGCAGCTTATCGGGGGCCTACGAGCAGTACTTC. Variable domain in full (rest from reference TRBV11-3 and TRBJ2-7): EAGVVQSPRYKIIEKKQPVAFWCNPISGHNTLYWYLQNLGQGPELLIRYENEEAVDDSQLPKDRFSAERLKGVDSTLKIQPAELGDSAVYLCASSLSGAYEQYFGPGTRLTVT.

The chain's CDR3 is CASSDRTGGLIDTQYF. CDR3 sequence (DNA): TGTGCCAGTAGTGACCGGACAGGGGGCTTAATAGATACGCAGTATTTT. The chain employs TRBV19 and TRBJ2-3; 11 nucleotides match TRBD1. V was clipped by 5 bases and J by 5 bases; unmatched bases: 9. Germline CDR1 is LNHDA and CDR2 is SQIVND (reference sequence). The CDR3 contains 16 residues.

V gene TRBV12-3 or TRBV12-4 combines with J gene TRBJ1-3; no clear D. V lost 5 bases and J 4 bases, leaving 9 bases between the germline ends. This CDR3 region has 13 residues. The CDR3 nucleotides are TGTGCCAGCAGTCTAACAGAAGGAAACACCATATATTTT. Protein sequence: CASSLTEGNTIYF.

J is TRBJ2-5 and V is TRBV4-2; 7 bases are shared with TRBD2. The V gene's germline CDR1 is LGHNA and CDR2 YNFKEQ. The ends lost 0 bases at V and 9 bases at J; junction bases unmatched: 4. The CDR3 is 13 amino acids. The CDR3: CASSQEGTKPQYF. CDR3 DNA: TGTGCCAGCAGCCAAGAAGGGACTAAGCCCCAGTACTTC.

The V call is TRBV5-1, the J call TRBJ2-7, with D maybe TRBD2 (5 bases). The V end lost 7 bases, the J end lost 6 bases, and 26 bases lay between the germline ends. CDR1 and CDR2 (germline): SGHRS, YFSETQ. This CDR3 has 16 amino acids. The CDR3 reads CASRVGVRGGAAEQYF. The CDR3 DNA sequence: TGCGCCAGCCGTGTTGGGGTTCGTGGAGGTGCCGCCGAGCAGTACTTC.

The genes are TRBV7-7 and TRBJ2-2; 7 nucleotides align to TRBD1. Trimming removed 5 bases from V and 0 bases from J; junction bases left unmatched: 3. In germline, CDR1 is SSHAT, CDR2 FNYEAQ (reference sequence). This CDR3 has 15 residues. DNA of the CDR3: TGTGCCAGCAGCCCGCAGGGGGCGAACACCGGGGAGCTGTTTTTT. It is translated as CASSPQGANTGELFF.

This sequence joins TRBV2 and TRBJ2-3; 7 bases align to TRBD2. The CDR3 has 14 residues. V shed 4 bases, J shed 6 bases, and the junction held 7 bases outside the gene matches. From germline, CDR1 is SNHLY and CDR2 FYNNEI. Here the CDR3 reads CASSAGLDYDTQYF. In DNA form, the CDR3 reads TGTGCCAGCAGTGCCGGACTAGATTATGATACGCAGTATTTT.

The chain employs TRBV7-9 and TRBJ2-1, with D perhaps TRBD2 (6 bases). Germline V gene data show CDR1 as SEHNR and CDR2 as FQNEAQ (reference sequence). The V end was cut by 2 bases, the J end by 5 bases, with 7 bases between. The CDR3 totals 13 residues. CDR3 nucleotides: TGTGCCAGCAGCTTATCGGGAGACAATGAGCAGTTCTTC. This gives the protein CASSLSGDNEQFF.

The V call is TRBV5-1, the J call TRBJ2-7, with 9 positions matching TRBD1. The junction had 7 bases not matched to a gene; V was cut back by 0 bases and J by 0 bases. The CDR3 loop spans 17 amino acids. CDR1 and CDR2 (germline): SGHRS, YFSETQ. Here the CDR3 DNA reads TGCGCCAGCAGCTTGGACAGGGGGCGTTCGAACTCCTACGAGCAGTACTTC. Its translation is CASSLDRGRSNSYEQYF.